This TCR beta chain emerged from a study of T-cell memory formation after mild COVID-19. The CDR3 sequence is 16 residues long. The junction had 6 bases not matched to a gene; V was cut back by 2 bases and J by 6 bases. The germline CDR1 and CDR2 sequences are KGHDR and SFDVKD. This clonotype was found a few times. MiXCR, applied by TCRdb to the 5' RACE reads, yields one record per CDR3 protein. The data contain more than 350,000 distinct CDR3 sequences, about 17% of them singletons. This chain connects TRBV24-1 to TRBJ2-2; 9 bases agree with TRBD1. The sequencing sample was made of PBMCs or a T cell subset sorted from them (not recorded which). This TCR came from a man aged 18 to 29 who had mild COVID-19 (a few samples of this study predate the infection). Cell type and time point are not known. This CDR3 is CATSDWGQGSAGELFF. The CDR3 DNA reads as TGTGCCACCAGTGATTGGGGACAGGGCAGCGCCGGGGAGCTGTTTTTT.